These 30 T cell receptor beta chains were all obtained from the same sample, sequenced in a study of cytomegalovirus exposure and HLA in healthy donors. The PCR had 60 Vbeta and 13 Jbeta primers. The method was immunoSEQ multiplex PCR; TCRdb's version includes in-frame clones alone and lacks a portion of them. There are 150,000 or so clones in the sample; about four fifths occur only once, and less than 0.4% lies in the top ten. Input material: PBMCs. All receptors come from a boy aged 2 to 10 in good health and CMV-seronegative.

The V and J genes are TRBV11-2 and TRBJ2-7; 10 bases line up with TRBD2. Unmatched junction bases numbered 12, after V lost 6 bases and J lost 4 bases. Germline CDR1 is SGHAT and CDR2 is FQNNGV. The CDR3 has 16 amino acids. This CDR3 is CASSPLSGRAGYEQYF. The CDR3 DNA sequence: TGTGCCAGCAGTCCGTTAAGCGGGAGGGCCGGGTACGAGCAGTACTTC. The full variable domain, in which reference TRBV11-2 and TRBJ2-7 provide the parts outside the CDR3, is EAGVAQSPRYKIIEKRQSVAFWCNPISGHATLYWYQQILGQGPKLLIQFQNNGVVDDSQLPKDRFSAERLKGVDSTLKIQPAKLEDSAVYLCASSPLSGRAGYEQYFGPGTRLTVT.

This chain joins TRBV29-1 and TRBJ2-3; D may be TRBD2 (5 bases). Germline assignment: CDR1 SQVTM and CDR2 ANQGSEA. Trimming stripped 2 bases from V and 1 base from J, with 10 bases between. The CDR3 is 14 amino acids. Written as DNA, the CDR3 is TGCAGCGTTGAATGGCGGGTAGGCACAGATACGCAGTATTTT. It yields the protein CSVEWRVGTDTQYF.

The CDR3 bases are TGTGCCAGCAGCCCGTTGGGTTCGGAGCGGCCCACAGATACGCAGTATTTT. Protein product: CASSPLGSERPTDTQYF. This chain uses TRBV28 with TRBJ2-3; tentatively, D is TRBD2 (5 bases). Trimming removed 6 bases from V and 2 bases from J, with 21 bases in between. Germline CDR1 is MDHEN and CDR2 is SYDVKM. The CDR3 is made up of 17 amino acids.

The V and J genes are TRBV27 and TRBJ2-1; D might be TRBD2 (6 bases). CDR1 MNHEY and CDR2 SMNVEV come from the germline V gene (reference sequence). The V end lost 6 bases, the J end lost 0 bases, and 12 bases lay between the germline ends. There are 15 residues in the CDR3. Here the CDR3 reads CASRSGGSSYNEQFF. CDR3 DNA sequence: TGTGCCAGCAGGTCTGGAGGGAGCTCCTACAATGAGCAGTTCTTC.

The rearrangement uses TRBV14 and TRBJ1-2; D is ambiguous. Germline V gene data show CDR1 as SGHDN and CDR2 as FVKESK. Trimming left V 0 bases short and J 8 bases short, with 16 bases between. The CDR3 has 15 amino acids. In DNA, the CDR3 is TGTGCCAGCAGCCAAGACCGAAGACCTTGGCGGGGCTACACCTTC. This gives the protein CASSQDRRPWRGYTF.

This clone was seen more than once but under ten times. The rearrangement uses TRBV6-5 and TRBJ1-3, with TRBD1 identical over 10 bases. CDR1 MNHEY and CDR2 SVGAGI come from the germline V gene. The junction had 4 bases not matched to a gene; V was cut back by 4 bases and J by 7 bases. The CDR3 is 14 residues long. CDR3 sequence: CASSFGQGGNTIYF. Here the CDR3 DNA reads TGTGCCAGCAGTTTTGGACAGGGGGGGAACACCATATATTTT.

This clone appeared a few times. The V and J genes are TRBV12-5 and TRBJ2-1; perhaps TRBD1 as D (5 bases). Trimming shortened V by 3 bases and J by 6 bases, and 9 bases separated the two germline ends. Germline-derived CDR1 and CDR2 are LGHNT and FRNRAP. The CDR3 sequence is 13 residues long. CDR3 residues: CASGFAGLNEQFF. In nucleotides, the CDR3 is TGTGCTAGTGGTTTCGCAGGGCTCAATGAGCAGTTCTTC.

This chain links TRBV28 with TRBJ1-1; TRBD1 matches 7 bases. Germline V gene sequence: CDR1 MDHEN, CDR2 SYDVKM. There are 18 residues in the CDR3. V shed 3 bases and J 1 base; nucleotides not matched to a gene: 14. Written as DNA, the CDR3 is TGTGCCAGCAGTTTCTTTTCGAGGGGGCAAAAAACGAACACTGAAGCTTTCTTT. Translation: CASSFFSRGQKTNTEAFF.

The V call is TRBV19, the J call TRBJ2-7; 7 bases map to TRBD1. The germline V gene has CDR1 LNHDA and CDR2 SQIVND (reference sequence). This CDR3 has 16 amino acids. Trimming at V came to 5 bases and at J to 4 bases, leaving 14 bases not matched to a gene. The CDR3 DNA is TGTGCCAGTAGTGGCCCGGGACAGATCCTCCTTTACGAGCAGTACTTC. This codes for CASSGPGQILLYEQYF.

V usage is TRBV19 and J usage is TRBJ2-1; D gene uncertain. The germline V gene has CDR1 LNHDA and CDR2 SQIVND (reference sequence). Trimming removed 5 bases from V and 0 bases from J, with 11 bases in between. This CDR3 spans 15 amino acids. The CDR3 reads CASSPTVSSYNEQFF. Here the CDR3 DNA reads TGTGCCAGTAGTCCCACGGTGAGCTCCTACAATGAGCAGTTCTTC. Full variable domain (rest looked up from reference TRBV19 and TRBJ2-1): DGGITQSPKYLFRKEGQNVTLSCEQNLNHDAMYWYRQDPGQGLRLIYYSQIVNDFQKGDIAEGYSVSREKKESFPLTVTSAQKNPTAFYLCASSPTVSSYNEQFFGPGTRLTVL.

The chain links TRBV2 to TRBJ2-1, with 8 bases fitting TRBD2. This CDR3 spans 13 amino acids. The V gene end was trimmed by 8 bases and the J gene end by 6 bases; junction bases not matched to a gene: 6. Germline values: CDR1 SNHLY, CDR2 FYNNEI. The CDR3 DNA sequence: TGTGCCAGCGTTCCAGCGGGAGTCAATGAGCAGTTCTTC. It specifies CASVPAGVNEQFF.

V gene TRBV5-1 combines with J gene TRBJ1-1; the D is unclear. CDR1 and CDR2 (germline): SGHRS, YFSETQ. This CDR3 comprises 14 residues. The V and J ends lost 0 bases and 3 bases respectively, with 9 bases between them. The CDR3 bases are TGCGCCAGCAGCTTGGCCGGGTATGACACTGAAGCTTTCTTT. Its protein is CASSLAGYDTEAFF.

In this sample, this clone turned up once. V is TRBV30 and J is TRBJ2-7; TRBD2 agrees at 9 bases. The J segment lost 3 bases and the V segment lost 8 bases, leaving 5 bases of the junction unmatched. This CDR3 is 12 amino acids long. The V gene's germline CDR1 is GTSNPN and CDR2 SVGIG (reference sequence). CDR3 sequence (DNA): TGTGCCATGGGGCGGGGGGGCTACGAGCAGTACTTC. This codes for CAMGRGGYEQYF.

The rearrangement links TRBV5-1 to TRBJ2-7; 8 positions agree with TRBD1. The V segment lost 0 bases and the J segment 5 bases; nucleotides outside the gene matches: 7. The CDR3 spans 15 residues. Germline assignment: CDR1 SGHRS and CDR2 YFSETQ. CDR3 in amino acids: CASSLEGRGRNEQYF. CDR3 nucleotides: TGCGCCAGCAGCTTGGAGGGCAGGGGGCGAAACGAGCAGTACTTC.

The V call is TRBV5-1, the J call TRBJ1-2, with D possibly matching TRBD1 (6 bases). V was shortened by 0 bases and J by 7 bases, with 10 bases between the two germline ends. CDR1 and CDR2 from the germline V gene are SGHRS and YFSETQ. The CDR3 loop spans 13 amino acids. CDR3 region: CASSLDRASGYTF. The CDR3, as DNA: TGCGCCAGCAGCTTGGACAGGGCAAGTGGCTACACCTTC.

This clone was seen only a few times. V and J are TRBV4-1 and TRBJ1-1, with D unclear. This CDR3 is built from 16 residues. The germline V gene has CDR1 MGHRA and CDR2 YSYEKL. The germline V and J ends were trimmed by 1 base and 1 base, with 13 bases remaining between them. The CDR3 loop is CASSQVSEGGNTEAFF. The CDR3, as DNA: TGCGCCAGCAGCCAAGTCAGCGAGGGAGGGAACACTGAAGCTTTCTTT.

This clone was counted once. This chain links TRBV6-5 with TRBJ2-5; D is unclear. CDR3 length equals 15 residues. The ends were cut back, 0 bases at V and 0 bases at J, with 8 bases in the middle. Per the germline V gene, CDR1 is MNHEY and CDR2 is SVGAGI. The CDR3 region is CASSYSGRNQETQYF. CDR3 in DNA: TGTGCCAGCAGTTACTCGGGCCGGAACCAAGAGACCCAGTACTTC.

This chain links TRBV29-1 with TRBJ2-2, with 7 bases lining up with TRBD1. The V segment lost 7 bases and the J segment 1 base; nucleotides outside the gene matches: 3. CDR3 length equals 13 residues. The germline gives CDR1 SQVTM, CDR2 ANQGSEA. The CDR3 bases are TGCAGCGGTAGACAGGGGAACACCGGGGAGCTGTTTTTT. Translation: CSGRQGNTGELFF.

This sequence joins TRBV5-1 and TRBJ2-7; 9 positions agree with TRBD2. Trimming at V came to 4 bases and at J to 2 bases, leaving 7 bases not matched to a gene. This CDR3 spans 15 amino acids. Per the germline V gene, CDR1 is SGHRS and CDR2 is YFSETQ. CDR3 loop: CASSLTSGPTYEQYF. CDR3 nucleotide sequence: TGCGCCAGCAGCCTGACTAGCGGACCAACCTACGAGCAGTACTTC.

This clone has more than one count but fewer than ten. The V call is TRBV10-2, the J call TRBJ2-1, with D possibly being TRBD2 (6 bases). The CDR3 spans 15 residues. Germline CDR1 WSHSY, CDR2 SAAADI. The ends were cut back, 4 bases at V and 2 bases at J, with 12 bases in the middle. DNA for the CDR3: TGCGCCAGCAGTGGGGGGACTTCTACCTACAATGAGCAGTTCTTC. It specifies CASSGGTSTYNEQFF.

The rearrangement uses TRBV30 and TRBJ1-5; 8 bases align to TRBD1. J gave up 7 bases and V 0 bases, and 2 bases lay outside the gene matches. The germline V gene has CDR1 GTSNPN and CDR2 SVGIG (reference sequence). This CDR3 is built from 13 residues. CDR3 sequence (DNA): TGTGCCTGGAGTGTACAGGGGGGCCAGCCCCAGCATTTT. This translates into CAWSVQGGQPQHF.

The chain is built from TRBV14 and TRBJ1-2, with 9 bases matching TRBD1. Germline-derived CDR1 and CDR2 are SGHDN and FVKESK. The CDR3 length is 15 residues. The V segment lost 6 bases and the J segment 4 bases; nucleotides outside the gene matches: 9. For the CDR3, the DNA is TGTGCCAGCAGACCTACCGGGACAGGGACCTATGGCTACACCTTC. This gives the protein CASRPTGTGTYGYTF. Full variable domain (remainder filled in from reference TRBV14 and TRBJ1-2): EAGVTQFPSHSVIEKGQTVTLRCDPISGHDNLYWYRRVMGKEIKFLLHFVKESKQDESGMPNNRFLAERTGGTYSTLKVQPAELEDSGVYFCASRPTGTGTYGYTFGSGTRLTVV.

The J gene is TRBJ1-1, the V gene TRBV19; D perhaps matches TRBD1 (5 bases). Trimming took 5 bases from V and 0 from J, leaving 13 bases between them. Germline CDR1 LNHDA, CDR2 SQIVND (reference sequence). CDR3 length equals 15 residues. The CDR3 reads CASSGYRYLNTEAFF. CDR3 bases: TGTGCCAGTAGTGGATACAGGTACCTGAACACTGAAGCTTTCTTT.

This rearrangement joins TRBV7-8 to TRBJ1-5; no clear D. Germline CDR1 and CDR2: SGHVS and FQNEAQ. The CDR3 consists of 14 residues. V lost 0 bases, J lost 5 bases, and 8 bases lay in between. CDR3: CASSLAGFYQPQHF. The CDR3 bases are TGTGCCAGCAGCTTAGCCGGTTTTTATCAGCCCCAGCATTTT.

V gene TRBV6-6 combines with J gene TRBJ1-5; D is possibly TRBD1 (6 bases). The CDR3 extends over 14 amino acids. Germline V gene lookup returns CDR1 MNHNY and CDR2 SVGAGI (reference sequence). V was clipped by 7 bases and J by 5 bases, with 15 bases between them. For the CDR3, the DNA is TGTGCCAGCACCGAAGCGGGGGCTGATCAGCCCCAGCATTTT. It is translated as CASTEAGADQPQHF.

The rearrangement joins TRBV4-2 to TRBJ1-1; a possible D gene is TRBD1 (5 bases). The V and J ends lost 0 bases and 1 base respectively, with 18 bases between them. Germline V gene sequence: CDR1 LGHNA, CDR2 YNFKEQ. This CDR3 region has 18 residues. The CDR3 coding sequence is TGTGCCAGCAGCCAAGATAGGGCCCTGACAGAGGCGAACACTGAAGCTTTCTTT. Protein: CASSQDRALTEANTEAFF.

This clone was seen more than once but under ten times. The V gene is TRBV2, the J gene TRBJ2-2, with D possibly being TRBD2 (5 bases). Germline CDR1 reads SNHLY; CDR2 reads FYNNEI. V was shortened by 4 bases and J by 4 bases, with 10 bases between the two germline ends. This CDR3 is built from 14 residues. The CDR3 DNA reads as TGTGCCAGCAGTGGCGGCGCGGGCACCGGGGAGCTGTTTTTT. Residues: CASSGGAGTGELFF.

This clone was seen just once. This rearrangement joins TRBV5-1 to TRBJ2-1; possibly TRBD1 for D (5 bases). Trimming removed 0 bases at V and 6 bases at J, with 13 bases between. Germline CDR1 is SGHRS and CDR2 is YFSETQ. The CDR3 runs to 15 residues. CDR3 in amino acids: CASSLVTGTLNEQFF. The CDR3 coding sequence is TGCGCCAGCAGCTTGGTCACAGGAACACTCAATGAGCAGTTCTTC.

As to this clone: In the same sample, other DNA sequences code for this CDR3. The chain joins TRBV13 to TRBJ2-7; D is undetermined. The V end lost 4 bases, the J end lost 4 bases, and 8 bases lay between the germline ends. Germline lookup yields CDR1 PRHDT and CDR2 FYEKMQ (reference sequence). There are 12 residues in the CDR3. CDR3 sequence: CASSSSSYEQYF. CDR3 nucleotides: TGTGCCAGCAGCTCGAGCTCATACGAGCAGTACTTC. The whole variable domain, remainder taken from reference TRBV13 and TRBJ2-7, is AAGVIQSPRHLIKEKRETATLKCYPIPRHDTVYWYQQGPGQDPQFLISFYEKMQSDKGSIPDRFSAQQFSDYHSELNMSSLELGDSALYFCASSSSSYEQYFGPGTRLTVT.

The CDR3 region is CASSLSTSGTPTYEQYF. The CDR3 coding sequence is TGTGCCAGCAGTTTATCTACTTCCGGGACACCTACCTACGAGCAGTACTTC. J is TRBJ2-5 and V is TRBV27; maybe TRBD1 (6 bases). The J call may not be correct, given that the DNA end is closer to TRBJ2-7. Germline CDR1 MNHEY, CDR2 SMNVEV (reference sequence). The CDR3 is made up of 17 amino acids.